Each of the 24 T cell receptor beta chains below was sequenced from the same sample in a study of blood T cell repertoires in COVID-19. Repertoires were generated with immunoSEQ multiplex PCR, while TCRdb's copy carries only in-frame clones and drops some. The sample shows about 160,000 clones, approximately 75% of them seen only once. The sequenced sample consisted of peripheral blood. The receptors originated from a human donor in a cohort sampled during active COVID-19.

The chain links TRBV7-2 to TRBJ2-3; TRBD2 is a possible D gene (6 bases). Germline V CDR1 and CDR2: SGHTA, FQGNSA. The CDR3 is 17 amino acids. The V and J ends lost 5 bases and 2 bases respectively, with 20 bases between them. CDR3 amino acids: CASSLFFNGGITDTQYF. The CDR3 DNA follows: TGTGCCAGCAGCCTCTTCTTCAACGGGGGAATCACAGATACGCAGTATTTT.

The rearrangement uses TRBV5-4 and TRBJ2-2; weak D call: TRBD2 (6 bases). This CDR3 has 16 amino acids. With 4 bases removed from V and 7 bases from J, the gap between germline ends came to 20 bases. In germline, CDR1 is SGHNT, CDR2 YYREEE (reference sequence). CDR3 DNA: TGTGCCAGCAGCCCTGCCAGACTAGGACGGAACGGGGAGCTGTTTTTT. Residues: CASSPARLGRNGELFF.

Here the CDR3 reads CASSEVRTSGRVYEQYF. DNA for the CDR3: TGTGCCAGCAGTGAAGTCAGGACTAGCGGGAGGGTCTACGAGCAGTACTTC. The chain couples TRBV6-1 to TRBJ2-7, with 15 bases identical to TRBD2. The CDR3 is 17 amino acids. Losses at the gene ends were 1 base for V and 3 bases for J; bases not matched to a gene: 4. Germline CDR1 MNHNS, CDR2 SASEGT.

The chain carries TRBV11-2 and TRBJ1-1, with no clear D. Germline assignment: CDR1 SGHAT and CDR2 FQNNGV. The CDR3 consists of 11 residues. The V end was cut by 5 bases, the J end by 5 bases, with 6 bases between. CDR3 sequence (DNA): TGTGCCAGCAGCCCCGCGACTGAAGCTTTCTTT. It specifies CASSPATEAFF.

V usage is TRBV29-1 and J usage is TRBJ2-5, with a weak D call TRBD2 (5 bases). V was trimmed by 3 bases and J by 8 bases, leaving 16 bases between them. CDR1 is SQVTM, CDR2 ANQGSEA, per germline. This CDR3 is 13 amino acids long. This CDR3 is CSVDKAGPSTQYF. CDR3 bases: TGCAGCGTTGATAAGGCGGGCCCGTCAACCCAGTACTTC.

The gene calls are TRBV7-9 and TRBJ1-3; D not certain. This CDR3 is built from 15 residues. V was shortened by 4 bases and J by 7 bases, with 17 bases between the two germline ends. Germline values: CDR1 SEHNR, CDR2 FQNEAQ (reference sequence). CDR3 DNA sequence: TGTGCCAGCAGCTCCCCCGGGTGGCATTTGAACACCATATATTTT. Encoded protein: CASSSPGWHLNTIYF. The variable domain in full, with the rest retrieved from reference TRBV7-9 and TRBJ1-3, is DTGVSQNPRHKITKRGQNVTFRCDPISEHNRLYWYRQTLGQGPEFLTYFQNEAQLEKSRLLSDRFSAERPKGSFSTLEIQRTEQGDSAMYLCASSSPGWHLNTIYFGEGSWLTVV.

CDR3 DNA: TGTGCCAGCAGCCCCCCAGGGGGTGGGTACACCGGGGAGCTGTTTTTT. As protein: CASSPPGGGYTGELFF. The chain carries TRBV9 and TRBJ2-2, with 7 nucleotides matching TRBD1. Germline lookup yields CDR1 SGDLS and CDR2 YYNGEE. This CDR3 contains 16 residues. V lost 4 bases to trimming and J lost 3 bases; unmatched junction nucleotides: 9.

This clone was counted a single time. The chain uses TRBV11-3 and TRBJ2-2; 10 bases fit TRBD2. The J segment lost 5 bases and the V segment lost 0 bases, leaving 12 bases of the junction unmatched. Germline V lookup: CDR1 SGHNT, CDR2 YENEEA. CDR3 length: 19 residues. CDR3 coding DNA: TGTGCCAGCAGCTTAGACCCAGAGGGAGCGGGAGGGCCAACCGGGGAGCTGTTTTTT. Encoded protein: CASSLDPEGAGGPTGELFF.

The chain couples TRBV7-2 to TRBJ2-3; TRBD1 might be the D (6 bases). The CDR3 totals 15 residues. The germline CDR1 and CDR2 sequences are SGHTA and FQGNSA. V was shortened by 5 bases and J by 4 bases, with 16 bases between the two germline ends. In nucleotides, the CDR3 is TGTGCCAGCAGCGGGGGCAGGGGTAGGGCAGATACGCAGTATTTT. Translated: CASSGGRGRADTQYF.

This sequence joins TRBV11-2 and TRBJ2-6; D remains ambiguous. Trimming cost V 0 bases and J 2 bases, with 5 bases left between them. The CDR3 has 15 residues. Germline-derived CDR1 and CDR2 are SGHAT and FQNNGV. For the CDR3, the DNA is TGTGCCAGCAGCTTAGACCGGGCTGGGGCCAACGTCCTGACTTTC. Translated: CASSLDRAGANVLTF.

This clone showed up just once. The CDR3 DNA follows: TGTGCCAGCAGCTCAGGAGGGACTAGCGGCCCCTACGAGCAGTACTTC. Protein product: CASSSGGTSGPYEQYF. The chain is built from TRBV7-6 and TRBJ2-7; TRBD2 aligns across 11 bases. Germline-derived CDR1 and CDR2 are SGHVS and FNYEAQ. V gave up 4 bases and J gave up 2 bases; unmatched junction bases: 7. CDR3 length equals 16 residues.

V usage is TRBV7-9 and J usage is TRBJ1-4; D gene unclear. CDR3 length: 17 residues. The germline V and J ends were trimmed by 3 bases and 0 bases, with 14 bases remaining between them. The germline gives CDR1 SEHNR, CDR2 FQNEAQ (reference sequence). CDR3 residues: CASSFDGAKTTNEKLFF. The CDR3 nucleotides are TGTGCCAGCAGCTTCGACGGAGCAAAGACAACTAATGAAAAACTGTTTTTT.

The chain is built from TRBV7-2 and TRBJ1-4, with 8 bases matching TRBD1. Trimming took 5 bases from V and 8 from J; bases not matched to a gene: 10. Germline assignment: CDR1 SGHTA and CDR2 FQGNSA. This CDR3 is built from 15 residues. Written as DNA, the CDR3 is TGTGCCAGCAGCACCCGGGACAGGTATAGGGAAAAACTGTTTTTT. It yields the protein CASSTRDRYREKLFF.

The V and J genes are TRBV21-1 and TRBJ1-6; the table's TRBD1 call for D was not verified on the DNA. TRBV21-1 represents a pseudogene. There are 14 residues in the CDR3. The CDR3 here is CASSNRDRGSPLHF. The CDR3 coding sequence is TGTGCCAGCAGCAACCGGGACAGGGGTTCACCCCTCCACTTT.

The chain links TRBV18 to TRBJ2-5, with D possibly TRBD1 on 5 matching bases. Germline loops: CDR1 KGHSH, CDR2 LQKENI. This CDR3 contains 15 residues. V lost 6 bases to trimming and J lost 5 bases, with 19 bases between them. CDR3 sequence (DNA): TGTGCCAGCTCTTACCAGGGCGGCATCAGGGAGACCCAGTACTTC. Translating gives CASSYQGGIRETQYF.

CDR3 region: CAWSVRGRDGNTIYF. CDR3 coding DNA: TGTGCCTGGAGTGTAAGGGGAAGAGACGGAAACACCATATATTTT. The genes are TRBV30 and TRBJ1-3, with D possibly matching TRBD1 (5 bases). The CDR3 loop spans 15 amino acids. V dropped 0 bases and J dropped 4 bases, with 13 bases sitting between them. CDR1 and CDR2 (germline): GTSNPN, SVGIG (reference sequence).

The rearrangement uses TRBV6-6 and TRBJ2-3; 8 bases align to TRBD2. With 3 bases clipped from V and 5 bases from J, the junction kept 10 bases outside the gene matches. Germline CDR1 is MNHNY and CDR2 is SVGAGI (reference sequence). The CDR3 length is 16 residues. CDR3 residues: CASSYISGGREDTQYF. The DNA of the CDR3 is TGTGCCAGCAGTTATATTTCGGGGGGGCGCGAAGATACGCAGTATTTT.

The J gene is TRBJ2-4, the V gene TRBV11-2; unclear D gene. The CDR3 contains 11 residues. V was trimmed by 5 bases and J by 7 bases, leaving 6 bases between them. Per germline, CDR1 SGHAT and CDR2 FQNNGV. The CDR3 nucleotides are TGTGCCAGCAGCGAGTCGAACATTCAGTACTTC. Amino acids: CASSESNIQYF.

This clone appeared a few times. The V gene is TRBV27, the J gene TRBJ1-1; TRBD1 might be the D (6 bases). CDR1 MNHEY and CDR2 SMNVEV come from the germline V gene (reference sequence). CDR3 length: 13 amino acids. V was shortened by 4 bases and J by 1 base, with 7 bases between the two germline ends. This CDR3 reads CASSSTGNTEAFF. The CDR3 DNA reads TGTGCCAGCAGTTCGACAGGGAACACTGAAGCTTTCTTT.

As concerns this clone: Additional DNA sequences in this sample encode the identical CDR3. The chain carries TRBV27 and TRBJ1-2; 7 bases align to TRBD1. The length of the CDR3 is 13 residues. Trimming at V came to 5 bases and at J to 4 bases, leaving 4 bases not matched to a gene. Germline CDR1 MNHEY, CDR2 SMNVEV (reference sequence). CDR3 amino acids: CASSPRDSYGYTF. The CDR3 nucleotides are TGTGCCAGCAGTCCCCGGGACAGCTATGGCTACACCTTC.

This chain links TRBV28 with TRBJ1-5; D not certain. This CDR3 spans 14 amino acids. Trimming left V 4 bases short and J 5 bases short, with 12 bases between. The germline V gene encodes CDR1 MDHEN and CDR2 SYDVKM. The CDR3 DNA reads as TGTGCCAGCAGTTCTCCCAGGTATGATCAGCCCCAGCATTTT. Its protein product is CASSSPRYDQPQHF. Using reference TRBV28 and TRBJ1-5 for the parts outside the CDR3, the full variable domain is DVKVTQSSRYLVKRTGEKVFLECVQDMDHENMFWYRQDPGLGLRLIYFSYDVKMKEKGDIPEGYSVSREKKERFSLILESASTNQTSMYLCASSSPRYDQPQHFGDGTRLSIL.

The chain links TRBV5-1 to TRBJ1-1; D is possibly TRBD1 (6 bases). CDR1 and CDR2 (germline): SGHRS, YFSETQ. CDR3 size: 15 residues. V was shortened by 5 bases and J by 3 bases, with 17 bases between the two germline ends. The CDR3 DNA is TGCGCCAGCAGGGGCACAGGGAGTAGGGACACTGAAGCTTTCTTT. Amino acids: CASRGTGSRDTEAFF.

The rearrangement uses TRBV19 and TRBJ2-4; 9 nucleotides agree with TRBD2. CDR3 size: 16 residues. V was pared by 6 bases and J by 7 bases, with 13 bases of the junction left unmatched. The germline CDR1 and CDR2 sequences are LNHDA and SQIVND (reference sequence). CDR3 loop: CASSMPPIAGANIQYF. CDR3 coding DNA: TGTGCCAGTAGCATGCCCCCAATAGCGGGGGCGAACATTCAGTACTTC.

The chain carries TRBV28 and TRBJ1-5; TRBD1 might be the D (5 bases). The CDR3 runs 14 residues. CDR1 is MDHEN and CDR2 is SYDVKM in the germline V gene. The V gene lost 3 bases and the J gene lost 7 bases, with 13 bases spanning the gap. CDR3 in DNA: TGTGCCAGCAGTTTTTGGAGGGACGGACAGCCCCAGCATTTT. This gives the protein CASSFWRDGQPQHF. Combining the CDR3 with reference TRBV28 and TRBJ1-5 gives the whole variable domain DVKVTQSSRYLVKRTGEKVFLECVQDMDHENMFWYRQDPGLGLRLIYFSYDVKMKEKGDIPEGYSVSREKKERFSLILESASTNQTSMYLCASSFWRDGQPQHFGDGTRLSIL.